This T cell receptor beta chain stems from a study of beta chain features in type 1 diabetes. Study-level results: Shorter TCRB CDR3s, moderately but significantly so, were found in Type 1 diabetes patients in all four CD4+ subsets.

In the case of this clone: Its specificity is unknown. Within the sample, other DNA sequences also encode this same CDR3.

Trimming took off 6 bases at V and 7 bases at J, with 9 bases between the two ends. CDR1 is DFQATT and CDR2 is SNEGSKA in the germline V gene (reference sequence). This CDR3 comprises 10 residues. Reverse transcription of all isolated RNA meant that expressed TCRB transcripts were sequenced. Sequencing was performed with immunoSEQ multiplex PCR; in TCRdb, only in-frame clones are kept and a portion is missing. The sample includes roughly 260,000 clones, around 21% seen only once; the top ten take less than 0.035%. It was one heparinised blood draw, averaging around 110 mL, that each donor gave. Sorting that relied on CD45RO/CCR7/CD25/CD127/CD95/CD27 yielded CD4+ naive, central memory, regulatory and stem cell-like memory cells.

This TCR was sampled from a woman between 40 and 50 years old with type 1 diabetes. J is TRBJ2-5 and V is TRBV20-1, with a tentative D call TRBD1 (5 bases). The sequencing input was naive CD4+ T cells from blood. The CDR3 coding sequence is TGCAGTGCAAGTAGGGGGACCCAGTACTTC. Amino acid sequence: CSASRGTQYF.